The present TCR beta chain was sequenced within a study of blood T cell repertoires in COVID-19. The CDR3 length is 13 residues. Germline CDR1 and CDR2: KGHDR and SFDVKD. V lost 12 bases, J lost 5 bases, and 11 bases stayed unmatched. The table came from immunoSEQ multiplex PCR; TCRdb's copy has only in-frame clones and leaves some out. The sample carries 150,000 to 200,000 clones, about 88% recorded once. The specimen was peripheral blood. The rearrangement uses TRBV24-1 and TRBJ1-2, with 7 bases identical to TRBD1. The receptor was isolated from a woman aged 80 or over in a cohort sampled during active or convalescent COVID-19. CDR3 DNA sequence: TGTGCCGCGAGCCGCGGACAGGAATATGGCTACACCTTC. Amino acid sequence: CAASRGQEYGYTF.